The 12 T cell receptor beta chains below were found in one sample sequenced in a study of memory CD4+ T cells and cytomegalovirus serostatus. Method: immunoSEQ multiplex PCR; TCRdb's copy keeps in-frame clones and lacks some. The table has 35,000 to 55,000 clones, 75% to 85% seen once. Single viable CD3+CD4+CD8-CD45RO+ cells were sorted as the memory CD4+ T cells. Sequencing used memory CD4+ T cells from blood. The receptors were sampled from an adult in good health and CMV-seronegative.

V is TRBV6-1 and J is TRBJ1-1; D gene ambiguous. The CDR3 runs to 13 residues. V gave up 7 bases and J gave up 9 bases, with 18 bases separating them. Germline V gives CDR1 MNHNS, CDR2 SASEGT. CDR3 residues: CASTSVSDPQAFF. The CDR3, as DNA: TGTGCCAGCACTTCCGTGAGCGACCCGCAAGCTTTCTTT.

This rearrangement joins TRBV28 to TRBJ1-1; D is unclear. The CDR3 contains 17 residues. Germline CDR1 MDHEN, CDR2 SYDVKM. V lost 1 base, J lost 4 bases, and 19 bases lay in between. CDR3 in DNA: TGTGCCAGCAGTTTATTTTGGCAGGCCCCCCGGATCACTGAAGCTTTCTTT. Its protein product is CASSLFWQAPRITEAFF. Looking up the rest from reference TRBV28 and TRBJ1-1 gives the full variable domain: DVKVTQSSRYLVKRTGEKVFLECVQDMDHENMFWYRQDPGLGLRLIYFSYDVKMKEKGDIPEGYSVSREKKERFSLILESASTNQTSMYLCASSLFWQAPRITEAFFGQGTRLTVV.

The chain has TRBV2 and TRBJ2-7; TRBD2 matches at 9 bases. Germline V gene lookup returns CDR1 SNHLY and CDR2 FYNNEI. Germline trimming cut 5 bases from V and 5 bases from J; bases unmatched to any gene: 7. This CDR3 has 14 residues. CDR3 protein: CASSKLGLAHEQYF. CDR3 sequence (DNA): TGTGCCAGCAGTAAATTGGGACTAGCTCACGAGCAGTACTTC.

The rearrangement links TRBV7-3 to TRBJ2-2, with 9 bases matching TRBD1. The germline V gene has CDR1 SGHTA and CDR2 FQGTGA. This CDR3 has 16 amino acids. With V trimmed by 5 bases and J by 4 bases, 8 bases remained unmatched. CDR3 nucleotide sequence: TGTGCCAGCAGCATACAGGGGGCGATAGGCACCGGGGAGCTGTTTTTT. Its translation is CASSIQGAIGTGELFF.

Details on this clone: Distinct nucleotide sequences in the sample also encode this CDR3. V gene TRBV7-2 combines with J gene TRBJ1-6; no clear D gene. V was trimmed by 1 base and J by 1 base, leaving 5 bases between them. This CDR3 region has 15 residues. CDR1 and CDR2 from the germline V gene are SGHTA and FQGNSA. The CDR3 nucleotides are TGTGCCAGCAGCTTAGGGCAGTCCTATAATTCACCCCTCCACTTT. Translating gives CASSLGQSYNSPLHF. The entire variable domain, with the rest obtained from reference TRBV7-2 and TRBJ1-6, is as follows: GAGVSQSPSNKVTEKGKDVELRCDPISGHTALYWYRQSLGQGLEFLIYFQGNSAPDKSGLPSDRFSAERTGGSVSTLTIQRTQQEDSAVYLCASSLGQSYNSPLHFGNGTRLTVT.

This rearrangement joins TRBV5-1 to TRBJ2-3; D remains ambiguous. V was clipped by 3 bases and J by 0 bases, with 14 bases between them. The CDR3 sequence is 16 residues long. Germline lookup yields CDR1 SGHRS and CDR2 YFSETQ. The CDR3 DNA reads TGCGCCAGCAGCTCCGCTCCGGGCCGTAGCACAGATACGCAGTATTTT. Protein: CASSSAPGRSTDTQYF.

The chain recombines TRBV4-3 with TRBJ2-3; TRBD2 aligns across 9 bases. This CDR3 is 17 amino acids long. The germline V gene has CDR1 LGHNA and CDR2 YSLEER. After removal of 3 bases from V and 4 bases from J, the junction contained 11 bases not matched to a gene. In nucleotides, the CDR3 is TGCGCCAGCAGCCATACCCTTGCGGGGGGGGCCTCAGATACGCAGTATTTT. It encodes CASSHTLAGGASDTQYF.

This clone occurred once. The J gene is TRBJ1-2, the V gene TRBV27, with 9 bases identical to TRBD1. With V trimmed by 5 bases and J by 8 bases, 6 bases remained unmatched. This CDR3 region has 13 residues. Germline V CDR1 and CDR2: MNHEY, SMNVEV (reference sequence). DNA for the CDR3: TGTGCCAGCAGTCCCCGGACAGGGGAGGGCTACACCTTC. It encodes CASSPRTGEGYTF.

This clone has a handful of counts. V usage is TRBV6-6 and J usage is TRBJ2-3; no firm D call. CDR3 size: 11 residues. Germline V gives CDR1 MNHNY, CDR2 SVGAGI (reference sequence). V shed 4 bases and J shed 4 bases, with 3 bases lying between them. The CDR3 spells CASSSADTQYF. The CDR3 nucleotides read TGTGCCAGCAGTTCTGCAGATACGCAGTATTTT.

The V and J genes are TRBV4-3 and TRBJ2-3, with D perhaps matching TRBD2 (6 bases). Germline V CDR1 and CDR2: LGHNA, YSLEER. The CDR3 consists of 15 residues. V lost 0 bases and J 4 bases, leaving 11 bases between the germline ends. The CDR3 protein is CASSQEGEAADTQYF. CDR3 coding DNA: TGCGCCAGCAGCCAAGAGGGGGAGGCGGCAGATACGCAGTATTTT.

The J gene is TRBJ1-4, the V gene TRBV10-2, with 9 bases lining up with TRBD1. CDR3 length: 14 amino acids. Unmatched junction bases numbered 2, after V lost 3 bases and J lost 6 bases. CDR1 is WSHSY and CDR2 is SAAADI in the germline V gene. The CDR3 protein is CASSDWDRDEKLFF. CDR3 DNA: TGCGCCAGCAGTGATTGGGACAGGGATGAAAAACTGTTTTTT.

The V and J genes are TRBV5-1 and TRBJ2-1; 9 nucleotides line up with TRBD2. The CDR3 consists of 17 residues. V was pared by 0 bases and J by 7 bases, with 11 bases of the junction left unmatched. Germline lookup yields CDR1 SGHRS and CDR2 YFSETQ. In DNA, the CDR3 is TGCGCCAGCAGCTTGGTGGCTAGCGGGGCTCCGGGGAATGAGCAGTTCTTC. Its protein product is CASSLVASGAPGNEQFF.